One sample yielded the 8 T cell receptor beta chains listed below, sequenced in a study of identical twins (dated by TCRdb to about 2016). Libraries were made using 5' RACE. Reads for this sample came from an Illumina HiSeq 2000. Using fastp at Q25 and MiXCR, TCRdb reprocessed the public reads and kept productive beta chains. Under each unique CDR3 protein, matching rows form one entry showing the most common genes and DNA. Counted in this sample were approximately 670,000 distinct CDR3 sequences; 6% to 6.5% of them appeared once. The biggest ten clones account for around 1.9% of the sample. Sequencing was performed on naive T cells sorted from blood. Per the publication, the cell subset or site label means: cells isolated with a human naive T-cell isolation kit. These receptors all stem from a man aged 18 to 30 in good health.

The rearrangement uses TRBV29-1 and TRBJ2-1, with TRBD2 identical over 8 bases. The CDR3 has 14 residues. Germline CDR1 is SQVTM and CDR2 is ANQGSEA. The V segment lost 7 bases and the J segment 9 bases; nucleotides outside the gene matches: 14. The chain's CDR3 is CSAQPGLGGTEQFF. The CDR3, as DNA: TGCAGCGCGCAACCGGGACTAGGAGGGACTGAGCAGTTCTTC.

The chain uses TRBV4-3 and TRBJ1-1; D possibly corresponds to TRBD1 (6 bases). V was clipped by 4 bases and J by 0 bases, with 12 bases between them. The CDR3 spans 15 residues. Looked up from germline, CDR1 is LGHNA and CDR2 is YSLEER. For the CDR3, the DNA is TGCGCCAGCAGCCGCCGACAGGCGTTGAACACTGAAGCTTTCTTT. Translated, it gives CASSRRQALNTEAFF.

The CDR3 spells CASRLSDQGGANVLTF. CDR3 bases: TGTGCCAGCAGATTATCGGACCAAGGAGGGGCCAACGTCCTGACTTTC. This sequence joins TRBV12-3 or TRBV12-4 and TRBJ2-6; D gene ambiguous. Trimming removed 6 bases from V and 4 bases from J, with 16 bases in between. The CDR3 sequence is 16 residues long.

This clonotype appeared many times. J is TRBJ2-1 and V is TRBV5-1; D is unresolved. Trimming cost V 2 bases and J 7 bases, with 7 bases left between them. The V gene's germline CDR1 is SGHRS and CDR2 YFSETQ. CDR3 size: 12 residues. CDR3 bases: TGCGCCAGCAGCTTTGCCTCGAATGAGCAGTTCTTC. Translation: CASSFASNEQFF.

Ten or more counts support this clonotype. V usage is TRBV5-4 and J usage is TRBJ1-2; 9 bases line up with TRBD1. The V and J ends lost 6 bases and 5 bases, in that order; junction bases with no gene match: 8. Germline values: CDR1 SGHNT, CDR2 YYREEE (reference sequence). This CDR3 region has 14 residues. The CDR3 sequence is CASTPGTGNYGYTF. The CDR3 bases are TGTGCCAGCACCCCCGGGACAGGGAATTATGGCTACACCTTC.

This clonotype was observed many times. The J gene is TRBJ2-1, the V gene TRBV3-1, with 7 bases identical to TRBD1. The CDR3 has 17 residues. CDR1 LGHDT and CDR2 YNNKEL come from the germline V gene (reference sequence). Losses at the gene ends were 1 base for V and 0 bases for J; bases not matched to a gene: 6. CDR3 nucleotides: TGTGCCAGCAGCCAAGTTCTGACAGGGAGCTCCTACAATGAGCAGTTCTTC. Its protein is CASSQVLTGSSYNEQFF.

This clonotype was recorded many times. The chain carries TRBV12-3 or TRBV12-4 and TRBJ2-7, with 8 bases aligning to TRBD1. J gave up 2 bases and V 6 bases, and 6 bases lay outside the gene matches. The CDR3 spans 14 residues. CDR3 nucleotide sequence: TGTGCCAGCAGCGACAGGGGCGGAACCTACGAGCAGTACTTC. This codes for CASSDRGGTYEQYF.

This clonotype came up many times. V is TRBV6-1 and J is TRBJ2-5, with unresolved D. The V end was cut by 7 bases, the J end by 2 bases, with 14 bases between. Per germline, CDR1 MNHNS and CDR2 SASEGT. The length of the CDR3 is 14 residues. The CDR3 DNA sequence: TGTGCCAGCACCCTAGGACCGAGACAAGAGACCCAGTACTTC. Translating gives CASTLGPRQETQYF.